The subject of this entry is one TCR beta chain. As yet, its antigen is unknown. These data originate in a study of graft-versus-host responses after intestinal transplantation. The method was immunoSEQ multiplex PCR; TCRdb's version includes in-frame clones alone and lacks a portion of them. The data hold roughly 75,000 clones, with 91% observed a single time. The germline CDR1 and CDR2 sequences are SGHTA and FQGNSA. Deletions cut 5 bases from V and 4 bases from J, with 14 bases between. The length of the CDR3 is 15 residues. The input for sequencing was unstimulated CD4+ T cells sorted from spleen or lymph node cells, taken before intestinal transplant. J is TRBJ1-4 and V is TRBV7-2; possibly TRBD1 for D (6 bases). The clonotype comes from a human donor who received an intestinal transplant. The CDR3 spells CASSPQDSLNEKLFF. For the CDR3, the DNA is TGTGCCAGCAGCCCCCAGGACAGCCTTAATGAAAAACTGTTTTTT. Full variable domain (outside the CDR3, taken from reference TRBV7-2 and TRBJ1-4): GAGVSQSPSNKVTEKGKDVELRCDPISGHTALYWYRQSLGQGLEFLIYFQGNSAPDKSGLPSDRFSAERTGGSVSTLTIQRTQQEDSAVYLCASSPQDSLNEKLFFGSGTQLSVL.